The rows below give T cell receptor beta chains drawn from one sample of a study of post-analysis software for immune sequencing data. MiXCR was run by TCRdb on the PCR reads, yielding one entry per CDR3 protein. This sample has roughly 570,000 distinct CDR3 sequences, with around a third found just once. Material: blood. Source of these receptors: a girl younger than 18 with multiple sclerosis. The CDR3 runs from the conserved cysteine through the conserved F or W. A D gene is named only where the DNA matches it firmly. Size is omitted from some rows. Given values are once, few, many or a class for expanded clones.

TRBD2	TRBJ2-3	TRBV20-1	few	CSAGTSGVSLNTQYF	TGCAGTGCTGGGACTAGCGGGGTCTCATTAAATACGCAGTATTTT
TRBD2	TRBJ2-5	TRBV27	-	CASSPGLAGDLETQYF	TGTGCCAGCAGTCCCGGACTAGCGGGGGACCTAGAGACCCAGTACTTC
-	TRBJ2-7	TRBV5-5	-	CASSLDQGRYEQYF	TGTGCCAGCAGCTTGGATCAGGGAAGATACGAGCAGTACTTC
TRBD1	TRBJ1-4	TRBV10-3	-	CAISELDRGNEKLFF	TGTGCCATCAGTGAGCTGGACAGGGGTAATGAAAAACTGTTTTTT
TRBD1	TRBJ2-3	TRBV11-2	once	CASSSIPGQGSTDTQYF	TGTGCCAGCAGCTCGATACCGGGACAGGGTAGCACAGATACGCAGTATTTT
TRBD1	TRBJ2-3	TRBV29-1	many	CSVEELWDSLITDTQYF	TGCAGCGTTGAGGAGTTGTGGGACAGCCTAATCACAGATACGCAGTATTTT
-	TRBJ1-4	TRBV20-1	-	CSARREANEKLFF	TGCAGTGCTAGAAGGGAGGCTAATGAAAAACTGTTTTTT
TRBD2	TRBJ2-3	TRBV27	-	CASRGGSTQYF	TGTGCCAGCCGCGGGGGGAGTACGCAGTATTTT
-	TRBJ2-7	TRBV20-1	few	CSARVFETAYYEQYF	TGCAGTGCTAGAGTTTTTGAGACAGCCTACTACGAGCAGTACTTC
-	TRBJ2-3	TRBV29-1	-	CSVMARYRTDTQYF	TGCAGCGTTATGGCCCGCTACCGCACAGATACGCAGTATTTT
TRBD2	TRBJ2-5	TRBV10-3	few	CAIAGTSGVQETQYF	TGTGCCATCGCCGGGACTAGCGGGGTTCAGGAGACCCAGTACTTC
-	TRBJ1-4	TRBV3-1	once	CASSLWDEKLFF	TGTGCCAGCAGCCTCTGGGACGAAAAACTGTTTTTT
-	TRBJ1-2	TRBV21-1	-	CASSKGCGNYGYTF	TGTGCCAGCAGCAAAGGTTGTGGGAACTATGGCTACACCTTC
-	TRBJ2-3	TRBV20-1	few	CRPSWRGSDTQYF	TGCAGGCCCTCGTGGAGGGGATCAGATACGCAGTATTTT
TRBD1	TRBJ2-5	TRBV6-5	-	CASRRTGGYQETQYF	TGTGCCAGCAGGCGGACAGGGGGCTACCAAGAGACCCAGTACTTC
-	TRBJ2-5	TRBV18	few	CASSKTATHGETQYF	TGTGCCAGCTCAAAGACAGCAACCCACGGGGAGACCCAGTACTTC
TRBD2	TRBJ2-5	TRBV5-1	-	CASSWGLAGGPQETQYF	TGCGCCAGCAGCTGGGGACTAGCGGGGGGTCCCCAAGAGACCCAGTACTTC
-	TRBJ1-5	TRBV3-1	-	CASSQSGWSNQPQHF	TGTGCCAGCAGCCAATCGGGTTGGAGCAATCAGCCCCAGCATTTT
-	TRBJ2-1	TRBV6-5	-	CASRIGGSPYNEQFF	TGTGCCAGCCGTATAGGAGGGTCCCCCTACAATGAGCAGTTCTTC
TRBD2	TRBJ2-5	TRBV6-1	few	CASSITSVGGETQYF	TGTGCCAGCAGCATTACTAGCGTTGGCGGAGAGACCCAGTACTTC
TRBD1	TRBJ2-2	TRBV2	once	CASSRPGQGRNTGELFF	TGTGCCAGCAGCCGCCCGGGACAGGGGCGAAACACCGGGGAGCTGTTTTTT
-	TRBJ2-5	TRBV11-2	few	CASSLVDGLGETQYF	TGTGCCAGCAGCTTAGTTGACGGTCTCGGAGAGACCCAGTACTTC
-	TRBJ2-5	TRBV4-2	few	CASSQESSFPRALWTQYF	TGTGCCAGCAGCCAAGAATCTAGCTTCCCAAGGGCCCTCTGGACCCAGTACTTC
-	TRBJ2-4	TRBV25-1	few	CASSVSGTLAKNIQYF	TGTGCCAGCAGTGTCTCCGGGACGCTAGCCAAAAACATTCAGTACTTC
TRBD1	TRBJ1-2	TRBV28	few	CASSLAGGRGYTF	TGTGCCAGCAGTTTGGCAGGGGGCCGTGGCTACACCTTC
TRBD1	TRBJ2-7	TRBV20-1	few	CSARAGGQPTYEQYF	TGCAGTGCTAGAGCAGGGGGTCAGCCGACCTACGAGCAGTACTTC
-	TRBJ2-1	TRBV29-1	many	CSGAEMYNEQFF	TGCAGCGGGGCCGAGATGTACAATGAGCAGTTCTTC
-	TRBJ1-5	TRBV4-1	few	CASSQSGGVDPNQPQHF	TGCGCCAGCAGCCAATCTGGCGGGGTGGATCCCAATCAGCCCCAGCATTTT
TRBD1	TRBJ1-2	TRBV24-1	-	CATSETGKSYTF	TGTGCCACCAGTGAGACAGGGAAGAGCTACACCTTC
-	TRBJ1-5	TRBV25-1	-	CASSGAVQGQPQHF	TGTGCCAGCAGTGGCGCCGTTCAGGGACAGCCCCAGCATTTT
TRBD1	TRBJ2-1	TRBV29-1	-	CSVDGTGGGYNEQFF	TGCAGCGTTGATGGGACAGGGGGCGGCTACAATGAGCAGTTCTTC
-	TRBJ2-5	TRBV7-9	-	CASSFGLRQQETQYF	TGTGCCAGCAGCTTTGGCCTTCGGCAGCAAGAGACCCAGTACTTC
-	TRBJ2-3	TRBV2	few	CASSGHTQYF	TGTGCCAGCAGTGGTCATACGCAGTATTTT
TRBD1	TRBJ2-5	TRBV29-1	few	CSVDRGSSTETQYF	TGCAGCGTCGACAGGGGAAGTAGTACGGAGACCCAGTACTTC
-	TRBJ2-5	TRBV11-2	-	CASSSKPMIGQYF	TGTGCCAGCAGCTCGAAACCGATGATAGGGCAGTACTTC
TRBD2	TRBJ2-7	TRBV7-9	-	CASSPWTSGGYEQYF	TGTGCCAGCAGCCCTTGGACTAGCGGGGGCTACGAGCAGTACTTC
-	TRBJ2-7	TRBV10-3	few	CAISGGGPQYF	TGTGCCATCAGTGGAGGGGGGCCGCAGTACTTC
TRBD1	TRBJ2-7	TRBV4-2	few	CASSLLNNRDRSYEQYF	TGTGCCAGCAGCCTGCTAAATAACCGGGACAGGAGCTACGAGCAGTACTTC
-	TRBJ2-3	TRBV4-1	few	CASSQDRAGGADTQYF	TGCGCCAGCAGCCAAGACAGGGCAGGGGGGGCAGATACGCAGTATTTT
-	TRBJ1-1	TRBV12-3/TRBV12-4	-	CASSPYPDNTEAFF	TGTGCCAGCAGTCCATACCCGGATAACACTGAAGCTTTCTTT
-	TRBJ2-7	TRBV20-1	-	CSVPSIPLHEQYF	TGCAGTGTCCCGTCGATCCCCCTCCACGAGCAGTACTTC
-	TRBJ2-3	TRBV4-2	few	CASSQDSPSTDTQYF	TGTGCCAGCAGCCAAGACTCCCCTAGCACAGATACGCAGTATTTT
TRBD1	TRBJ2-3	TRBV24-1	-	CATSVPTGVPDTQYF	TGTGCCACCTCAGTGCCGACAGGGGTTCCAGATACGCAGTATTTT
-	TRBJ1-2	TRBV12-3/TRBV12-4	-	CASSLAGAPGYGYTF	TGTGCCAGCAGTCTCGCGGGGGCGCCTGGATATGGCTACACCTTC
-	TRBJ1-2	TRBV5-1	few	CASSLGPKEDYGYTF	TGCGCCAGCAGCCTCGGACCTAAAGAGGACTATGGCTACACCTTC
TRBD2	TRBJ2-7	TRBV5-1	-	CASSMTSGLYNEQYF	TGCGCCAGCAGCATGACTAGCGGGTTATACAATGAGCAGTACTTC
-	TRBJ2-1	TRBV6-1	few	CASSGRAGPTYNEQFF	TGTGCCAGCAGCGGTAGGGCAGGGCCAACTTACAATGAGCAGTTCTTC
TRBD2	TRBJ2-1	TRBV7-9	-	CASTPAGVPYNEQFF	TGTGCCAGCACCCCAGCGGGGGTTCCTTACAATGAGCAGTTCTTC